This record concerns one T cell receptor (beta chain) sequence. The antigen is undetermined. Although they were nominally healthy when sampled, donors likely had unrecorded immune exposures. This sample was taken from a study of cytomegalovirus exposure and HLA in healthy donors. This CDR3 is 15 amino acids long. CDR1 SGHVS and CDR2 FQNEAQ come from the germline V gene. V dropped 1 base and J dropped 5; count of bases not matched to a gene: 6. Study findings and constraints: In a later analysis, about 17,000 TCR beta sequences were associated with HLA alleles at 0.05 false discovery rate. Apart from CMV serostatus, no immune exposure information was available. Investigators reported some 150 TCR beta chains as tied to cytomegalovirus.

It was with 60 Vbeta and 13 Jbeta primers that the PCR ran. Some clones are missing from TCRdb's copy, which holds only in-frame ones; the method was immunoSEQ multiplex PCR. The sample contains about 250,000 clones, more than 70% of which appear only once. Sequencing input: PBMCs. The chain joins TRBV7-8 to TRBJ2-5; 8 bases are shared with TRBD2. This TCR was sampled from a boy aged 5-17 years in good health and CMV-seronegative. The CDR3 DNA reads TGTGCCAGCAGCTTAGGACTAGCGAGCATTGAGACCCAGTACTTC. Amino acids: CASSLGLASIETQYF.